These T cell receptor beta chains were read from a single sample in a study of shared clonotypes between healthy human individuals. The data were produced by immunoSEQ multiplex PCR, yet TCRdb's version contains in-frame clones alone and is incomplete. The sample carries a few million clones, around 95% recorded once. Source material: naive CD8+ T cells from PBMCs. The receptor source for this set is a man aged 18 to 30 in good health. Some clones in this sample may be carry-over from other donors' samples. Both conserved end residues are part of each CDR3. Each record gives: J gene, V gene, CDR3 protein.

TRBJ1-4 | TRBV5-1 | CASKQDLTNEKLFF
TRBJ2-3 | TRBV10-3 | CAISATDRGGHTQYF
TRBJ1-1 | TRBV2 | CASRVNTEAFF
TRBJ2-7 | TRBV25-1 | CASTSRDGAYEQYF
TRBJ1-2 | TRBV10-3 | CAIRVDREDHYGYTF
TRBJ2-7 | TRBV5-1 | CASSLGTGKIYEQYF
TRBJ2-7 | TRBV7-9 | CASSPGSGTYEQYF
TRBJ2-5 | TRBV25-1 | CASRGGRETQYF
TRBJ1-5 | TRBV6-5 | CASSSTGAKQPQHF
TRBJ1-3 | TRBV7-8 | CASSLASSGNTIYF
TRBJ2-1 | TRBV11-2 | CASLGGNEQFF
TRBJ1-1 | TRBV15 | CATSRGTGTTEAFF
TRBJ1-3 | TRBV9 | CASTRGRAGGMNTIYF
TRBJ1-5 | TRBV7-8 | CASSSVVAGNNQPQHF
TRBJ1-5 | TRBV7-9 | CASRDGDQPQHF
TRBJ1-5 | TRBV19 | CASREGTAYSNQPQHF
NA | TRBV29-1 | CSALGQGLYEQYF
TRBJ1-2 | TRBV4-3 | CASSQALQTNYGYTF
TRBJ1-5 | TRBV28 | CASSLSQPQHF
TRBJ2-2 | TRBV10-2 | CASSGAPGELFF
TRBJ2-1 | TRBV19 | CASTPSARPYNEQFF
TRBJ2-7 | TRBV29-1 | CSEMMDRSYEQYF
TRBJ1-1 | TRBV7-8 | CASSVGTGHTEAFF
TRBJ2-7 | TRBV27 | CASTETDRMVHEQYF
TRBJ2-7 | TRBV28 | CASSFPGLAGSAYEQYF
TRBJ1-5 | TRBV5-1 | CASSWAPGQGHQPQHF
NA | TRBV18 | CASFTPLGATYEQYF
TRBJ1-6 | TRBV13 | CASSPIGGGGISPLHF
TRBJ1-2 | TRBV13 | CASSARTGDPFYGYTF
TRBJ2-7 | TRBV28 | CASSFPDYEQYF
TRBJ2-7 | TRBV7-6 | CASSRDRANEQYF
TRBJ2-7 | TRBV28 | CASSPLAAPYEQYF
TRBJ1-1 | TRBV28 | CASSEKVGRGSGEAFF